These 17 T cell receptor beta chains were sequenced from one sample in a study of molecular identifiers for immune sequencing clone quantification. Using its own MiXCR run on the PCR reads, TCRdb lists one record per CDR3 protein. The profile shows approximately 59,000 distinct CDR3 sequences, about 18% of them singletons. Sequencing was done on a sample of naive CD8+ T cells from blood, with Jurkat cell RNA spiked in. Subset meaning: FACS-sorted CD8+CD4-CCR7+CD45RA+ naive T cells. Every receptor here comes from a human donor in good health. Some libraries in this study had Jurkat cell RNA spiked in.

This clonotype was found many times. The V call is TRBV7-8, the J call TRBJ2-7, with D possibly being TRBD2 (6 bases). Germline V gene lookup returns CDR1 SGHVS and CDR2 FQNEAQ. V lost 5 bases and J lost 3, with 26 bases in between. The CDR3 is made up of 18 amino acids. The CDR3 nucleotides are TGTGCCAGCAGCCATCAAATCTTAGCGGCCGAGGGAAGCTACGAGCAGTACTTC. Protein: CASSHQILAAEGSYEQYF.

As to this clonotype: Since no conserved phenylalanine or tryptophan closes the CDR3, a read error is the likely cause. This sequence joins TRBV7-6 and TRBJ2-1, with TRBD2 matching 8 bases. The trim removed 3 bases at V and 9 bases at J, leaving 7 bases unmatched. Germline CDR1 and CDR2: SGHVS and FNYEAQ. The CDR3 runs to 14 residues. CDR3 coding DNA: TGTGCCAGCAGCTTCTCGCGGGAGGTCTCTGAGCAGTTCCTC. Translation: CASSFSREVSEQFL.

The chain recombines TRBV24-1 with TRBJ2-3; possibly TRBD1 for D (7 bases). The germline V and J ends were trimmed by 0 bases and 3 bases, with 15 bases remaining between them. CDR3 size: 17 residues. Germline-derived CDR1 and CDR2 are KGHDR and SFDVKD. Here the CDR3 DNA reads TGTGCCACCAGTGATTTGGGAGGGGGCTTGTTGACAGATACGCAGTATTTT. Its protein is CATSDLGGGLLTDTQYF.

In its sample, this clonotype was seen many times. The CDR3 protein is CASSLWATLATEAFF. The CDR3 region has the DNA TGTGCCAGCAGTTTATGGGCTACCTTGGCGACTGAAGCTTTCTTT. The genes are TRBV27 and TRBJ1-1; D uncertain. The V gene lost 1 base and the J gene lost 5 bases, with 14 bases spanning the gap. Germline lookup yields CDR1 MNHEY and CDR2 SMNVEV (reference sequence). The CDR3 length is 15 residues.

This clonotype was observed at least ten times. CDR3 region: CATSTQNADTQYF. The CDR3 region has the DNA TGTGCCACCAGCACGCAAAACGCAGATACGCAGTATTTT. The chain has TRBV15 and TRBJ2-3; D gene uncertain. The CDR3 covers 13 residues. Trimming left V 4 bases short and J 4 bases short, with 9 bases between. The germline V gene has CDR1 LNHNV and CDR2 YYDKDF (reference sequence).

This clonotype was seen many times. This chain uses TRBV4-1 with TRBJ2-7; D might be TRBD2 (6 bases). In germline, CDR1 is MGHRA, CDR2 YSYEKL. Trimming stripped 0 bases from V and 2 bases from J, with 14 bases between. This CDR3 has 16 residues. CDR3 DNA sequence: TGCGCCAGCAGCCAAGACCAATTAGCGGAACCCTACGAGCAGTACTTC. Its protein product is CASSQDQLAEPYEQYF.

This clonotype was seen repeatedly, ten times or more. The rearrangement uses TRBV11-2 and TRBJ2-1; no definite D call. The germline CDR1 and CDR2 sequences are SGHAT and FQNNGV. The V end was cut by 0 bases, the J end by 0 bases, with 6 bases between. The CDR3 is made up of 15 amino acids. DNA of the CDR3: TGTGCCAGCAGCTTAGACGGGTCCTCCTACAATGAGCAGTTCTTC. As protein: CASSLDGSSYNEQFF.

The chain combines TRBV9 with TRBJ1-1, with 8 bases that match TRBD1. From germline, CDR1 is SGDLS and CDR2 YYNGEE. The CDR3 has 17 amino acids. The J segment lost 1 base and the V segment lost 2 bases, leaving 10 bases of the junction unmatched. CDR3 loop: CASSVSVTGEKNTEAFF. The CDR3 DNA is TGTGCCAGCAGCGTCAGCGTGACAGGGGAAAAGAACACTGAAGCTTTCTTT.

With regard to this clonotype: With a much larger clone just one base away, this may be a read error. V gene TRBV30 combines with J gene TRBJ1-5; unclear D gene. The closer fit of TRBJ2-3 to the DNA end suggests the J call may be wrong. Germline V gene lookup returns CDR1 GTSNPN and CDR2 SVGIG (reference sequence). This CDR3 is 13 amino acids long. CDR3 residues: CAWSPLSNQPQYF. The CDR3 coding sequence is TGTGCCTGGAGTCCGCTTAGCAATCAGCCCCAGTATTTT.

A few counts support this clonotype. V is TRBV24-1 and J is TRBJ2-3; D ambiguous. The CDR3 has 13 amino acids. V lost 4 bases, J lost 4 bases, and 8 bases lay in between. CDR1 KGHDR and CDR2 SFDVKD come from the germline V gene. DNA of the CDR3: TGTGCCACCAGTGACGCCGATCCAGATACGCAGTATTTT. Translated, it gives CATSDADPDTQYF.

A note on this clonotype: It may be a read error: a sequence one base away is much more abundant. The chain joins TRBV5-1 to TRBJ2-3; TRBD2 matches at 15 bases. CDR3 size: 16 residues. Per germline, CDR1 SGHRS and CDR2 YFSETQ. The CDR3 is CVSSIGTSGRTDTQYF. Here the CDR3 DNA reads TGCGTCAGCAGCATTGGGACTAGCGGGAGGACAGATACGCAGTATTTT.

The CDR3 protein is CSASGRRTDTQYF. The CDR3, as DNA: TGCAGTGCTAGCGGGAGGAGGACAGATACGCAGTATTTT. V usage is TRBV20-1 and J usage is TRBJ2-3, with TRBD2 identical over 7 bases. The CDR3 runs 13 residues. Germline CDR1 is DFQATT and CDR2 is SNEGSKA (reference sequence). Trimming took 3 bases from V and 3 from J; bases not matched to a gene: 3.

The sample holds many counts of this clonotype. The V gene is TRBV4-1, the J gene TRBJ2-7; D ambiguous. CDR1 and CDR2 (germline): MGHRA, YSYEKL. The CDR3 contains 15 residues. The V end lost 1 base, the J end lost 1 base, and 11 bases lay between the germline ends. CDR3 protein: CASSQAQQLSYEQYF. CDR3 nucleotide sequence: TGCGCCAGCAGCCAAGCACAGCAGCTATCCTACGAGCAGTACTTC.

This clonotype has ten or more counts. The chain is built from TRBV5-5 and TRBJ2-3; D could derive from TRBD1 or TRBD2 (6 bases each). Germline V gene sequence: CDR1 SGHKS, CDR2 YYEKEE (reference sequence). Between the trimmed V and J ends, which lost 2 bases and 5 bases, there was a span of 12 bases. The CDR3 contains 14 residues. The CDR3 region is CASSFYGGRDTQYF. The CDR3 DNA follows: TGTGCCAGCAGCTTTTACGGGGGCAGAGATACGCAGTATTTT.

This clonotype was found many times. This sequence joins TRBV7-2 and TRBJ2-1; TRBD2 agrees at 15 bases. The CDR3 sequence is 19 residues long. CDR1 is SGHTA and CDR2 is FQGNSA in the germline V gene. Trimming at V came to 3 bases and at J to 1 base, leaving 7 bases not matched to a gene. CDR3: CASSLGTSGRTRSYNEQFF. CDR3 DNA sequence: TGTGCCAGCAGCTTGGGGACTAGCGGGAGGACTAGATCCTACAATGAGCAGTTCTTC.

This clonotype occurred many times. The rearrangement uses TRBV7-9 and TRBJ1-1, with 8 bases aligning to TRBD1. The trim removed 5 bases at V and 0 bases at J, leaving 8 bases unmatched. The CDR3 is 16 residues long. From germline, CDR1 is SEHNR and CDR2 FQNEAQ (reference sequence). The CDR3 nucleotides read TGTGCCAGCAGCCCCAGGGCGGGACAGGTGAACACTGAAGCTTTCTTT. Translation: CASSPRAGQVNTEAFF. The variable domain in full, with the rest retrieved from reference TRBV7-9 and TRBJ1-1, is DTGVSQNPRHKITKRGQNVTFRCDPISEHNRLYWYRQTLGQGPEFLTYFQNEAQLEKSRLLSDRFSAERPKGSFSTLEIQRTEQGDSAMYLCASSPRAGQVNTEAFFGQGTRLTVV.

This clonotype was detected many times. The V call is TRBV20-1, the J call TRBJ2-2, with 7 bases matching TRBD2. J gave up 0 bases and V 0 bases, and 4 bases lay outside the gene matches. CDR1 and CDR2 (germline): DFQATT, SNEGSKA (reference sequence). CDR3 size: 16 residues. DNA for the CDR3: TGCAGTGCTAGAGATTTGAGCGGGGCGAACACCGGGGAGCTGTTTTTT. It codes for CSARDLSGANTGELFF.